Below, 27 T cell receptor beta chains from the same sample are listed, as sequenced in a study of beta chain features in type 1 diabetes. Every bit of the isolated RNA underwent reverse transcription, so sequencing read expressed TCRB transcripts. Assay used: immunoSEQ multiplex PCR; TCRdb lists only in-frame clones, some missing. The data show roughly 260,000 clones, 11% seen once. Study-wide findings and caveats: All four CD4+ subsets of Type 1 diabetes patients contained TCRB CDR3s that were moderately but significantly shorter.

No antigen has been assigned to these receptors. Sequenced material: naive CD4+ T cells from blood. The receptor set was obtained from a young man with type 1 diabetes.

This clone has just a few counts. This chain joins TRBV28 and TRBJ2-7; 7 bases are shared with TRBD1. The V gene's germline CDR1 is MDHEN and CDR2 SYDVKM. The CDR3 loop spans 14 amino acids. V dropped 1 base and J dropped 2; count of bases not matched to a gene: 2. This CDR3 reads CASSLSQGAYEQYF. CDR3 coding DNA: TGTGCCAGCAGTTTATCGCAGGGGGCCTACGAGCAGTACTTC. Complete variable domain (other parts from reference TRBV28 and TRBJ2-7): DVKVTQSSRYLVKRTGEKVFLECVQDMDHENMFWYRQDPGLGLRLIYFSYDVKMKEKGDIPEGYSVSREKKERFSLILESASTNQTSMYLCASSLSQGAYEQYFGPGTRLTVT.

The chain carries TRBV19 and TRBJ2-1; D is perhaps TRBD2 (5 bases). This CDR3 has 12 residues. Germline CDR1 LNHDA, CDR2 SQIVND (reference sequence). Between the trimmed V and J ends, which lost 5 bases and 11 bases, there was a span of 13 bases. CDR3 residues: CASSFSGLQQFF. The CDR3 DNA reads as TGTGCCAGTAGTTTCAGCGGACTTCAGCAGTTCTTC.

Of note for this clone: Sequence at one end of the junction differs from germline and may be a read error. The chain is built from TRBV29-1 and TRBJ2-3, with D perhaps being TRBD1 or TRBD2 (6 bases each). There are 13 residues in the CDR3. CDR1 and CDR2 (germline): SQVTM, ANQGSEA. In nucleotides, the CDR3 is TGCAGCTTTGAGGGGGGTGATACAGATACGCAGTATTTT. Translated: CSFEGGDTDTQYF.

Only a few counts were recorded for this clone. This chain joins TRBV18 and TRBJ1-6; no definite D call. The CDR3 runs 13 residues. Trimming removed 3 bases at V and 11 bases at J, with 11 bases between. Looked up from germline, CDR1 is KGHSH and CDR2 is LQKENI. The CDR3 DNA reads TGTGCCAGCTCACCGGGCTTAGATCCACCCCTCCACTTT. Protein product: CASSPGLDPPLHF. The entire variable domain, with the rest obtained from reference TRBV18 and TRBJ1-6, is as follows: NAGVMQNPRHLVRRRGQEARLRCSPMKGHSHVYWYRQLPEEGLKFMVYLQKENIIDESGMPKERFSAEFPKEGPSILRIQQVVRGDSAAYFCASSPGLDPPLHFGNGTRLTVT.

In the case of this clone: Other DNA sequences in the same sample also yield this CDR3. The chain uses TRBV5-1 and TRBJ2-1; TRBD1 matches at 11 bases. V shed 0 bases, J shed 7 bases, and the junction held 0 bases outside the gene matches. CDR1 and CDR2 from the germline V gene are SGHRS and YFSETQ. The CDR3 extends over 14 amino acids. Written as DNA, the CDR3 is TGCGCCAGCAGCTTGGGGGACAGGGGGAATGAGCAGTTCTTC. This codes for CASSLGDRGNEQFF.

The chain employs TRBV19 and TRBJ2-5, with D maybe TRBD2 (6 bases). CDR1 is LNHDA and CDR2 is SQIVND in the germline V gene (reference sequence). The CDR3 covers 14 residues. The V end was cut by 3 bases, the J end by 4 bases, with 12 bases between. The CDR3 DNA is TGTGCCAGTAGTATTAGCGGTCGAGTAGAGACCCAGTACTTC. Its protein is CASSISGRVETQYF.

This clone was seen a handful of times. The rearrangement links TRBV2 to TRBJ2-7; no reliable D call. This CDR3 comprises 13 residues. Germline V CDR1 and CDR2: SNHLY, FYNNEI. Trimming took off 4 bases at V and 0 bases at J, with 7 bases between the two ends. The CDR3 is CASSVAASYEQYF. The CDR3 DNA reads as TGTGCCAGCAGTGTGGCGGCCTCCTACGAGCAGTACTTC.

The chain uses TRBV14 and TRBJ1-2; no clear D. Germline V gene lookup returns CDR1 SGHDN and CDR2 FVKESK. Between the trimmed V and J ends, which lost 4 bases and 9 bases, there was a span of 21 bases. This CDR3 contains 15 residues. CDR3 DNA sequence: TGTGCCAGCAGCCCCCATATCCCTGGAGTCGGGAGCTACACCTTC. It yields the protein CASSPHIPGVGSYTF.

The rearrangement uses TRBV29-1 and TRBJ1-1, with D perhaps matching TRBD1 (5 bases). Trimming stripped 7 bases from V and 1 base from J, with 10 bases between. The CDR3 consists of 12 residues. Germline CDR1 SQVTM, CDR2 ANQGSEA. CDR3 amino acids: CSGTDRNTEAFF. In DNA, the CDR3 is TGCAGCGGGACCGACAGGAACACTGAAGCTTTCTTT.

The rearrangement links TRBV4-2 to TRBJ1-2; D is perhaps TRBD1 (6 bases). Deletions cut 0 bases from V and 6 bases from J, with 17 bases between. Germline CDR1 LGHNA, CDR2 YNFKEQ. The CDR3 covers 16 residues. CDR3 residues: CASSQDPSWQGHGYTF. The CDR3 nucleotides are TGTGCCAGCAGCCAAGATCCTTCGTGGCAGGGGCATGGCTACACCTTC.

The chain joins TRBV5-1 to TRBJ2-7; D gene ambiguous. Germline V gives CDR1 SGHRS, CDR2 YFSETQ. The CDR3 loop spans 14 amino acids. V was clipped by 1 base and J by 5 bases, with 13 bases between them. The CDR3, as DNA: TGCGCCAGCAGCTTGAACGAGTTGCGTGACGAGCAGTACTTC. Its protein is CASSLNELRDEQYF.

This clone showed up just a few times. The chain recombines TRBV29-1 with TRBJ2-5; D is possibly TRBD2 (5 bases). The CDR3 loop spans 12 amino acids. Trimming left V 8 bases short and J 5 bases short, with 15 bases between. Germline CDR1 is SQVTM and CDR2 is ANQGSEA. The CDR3 sequence is CSSHRGAETQYF. The CDR3 DNA is TGCAGCTCCCACCGGGGTGCGGAGACCCAGTACTTC.

This clone appeared a single time. The chain carries TRBV5-1 and TRBJ2-2, with a possible D match to TRBD2 (6 bases). The ends were cut back, 3 bases at V and 0 bases at J, with 6 bases in the middle. CDR1 is SGHRS and CDR2 is YFSETQ in the germline V gene. This CDR3 is 14 amino acids long. CDR3 coding DNA: TGCGCCAGCAGCTCGGGGGCGAACACCGGGGAGCTGTTTTTT. It codes for CASSSGANTGELFF.

In this sample, this clone turned up a few times. J is TRBJ2-4 and V is TRBV7-2; 9 nucleotides match TRBD1. The germline CDR1 and CDR2 sequences are SGHTA and FQGNSA. After removal of 0 bases from V and 0 bases from J, the junction contained 6 bases not matched to a gene. The CDR3 is 18 amino acids. The DNA of the CDR3 is TGTGCCAGCAGCTTAGCGGTGGGACAGGGCCTAGCCAAAAACATTCAGTACTTC. It translates to CASSLAVGQGLAKNIQYF. Filled out from reference TRBV7-2 and TRBJ2-4, the complete variable domain reads GAGVSQSPSNKVTEKGKDVELRCDPISGHTALYWYRQSLGQGLEFLIYFQGNSAPDKSGLPSDRFSAERTGGSVSTLTIQRTQQEDSAVYLCASSLAVGQGLAKNIQYFGAGTRLSVL.

V is TRBV19 and J is TRBJ2-7, with D unresolved. CDR3 length: 11 amino acids. V was cut by 5 bases and J by 2 bases, with 4 bases left in between. CDR1 is LNHDA and CDR2 is SQIVND in the germline V gene (reference sequence). CDR3 in DNA: TGTGCCAGTAGTTCCACCTACGAGCAGTACTTC. This encodes CASSSTYEQYF.

The chain couples TRBV18 to TRBJ2-2; 8 bases align to TRBD2. From germline, CDR1 is KGHSH and CDR2 LQKENI. The CDR3 is 17 residues long. V lost 3 bases and J lost 6; bases outside the gene matches: 12. CDR3 in amino acids: CASSPSQRGSIPGELFF. In nucleotides, the CDR3 is TGTGCCAGCTCACCCTCACAGCGGGGGTCGATTCCCGGGGAGCTGTTTTTT.

This clone came up a few times. The identical CDR3 is also encoded by other nucleotide sequences in the sample. This rearrangement joins TRBV5-1 to TRBJ2-7; 7 bases align to TRBD2. The trim removed 3 bases at V and 0 bases at J, leaving 3 bases unmatched. Germline V gene lookup returns CDR1 SGHRS and CDR2 YFSETQ. The CDR3 has 14 amino acids. The CDR3 DNA is TGCGCCAGCAGCTCGGGGGGTAGCTCCTACGAGCAGTACTTC. It specifies CASSSGGSSYEQYF.

This rearrangement joins TRBV7-9 to TRBJ2-3, with unresolved D. CDR1 is SEHNR and CDR2 is FQNEAQ in the germline V gene (reference sequence). The CDR3 extends over 13 amino acids. Trimming cost V 1 base and J 4 bases, with 6 bases left between them. CDR3 sequence reads: CASSLGLSDTQYF. Here the CDR3 DNA reads TGTGCCAGCAGCTTAGGACTGTCAGATACGCAGTATTTT.

This clone was observed a few times. The genes are TRBV11-2 and TRBJ2-5; no reliable D call. In germline, CDR1 is SGHAT, CDR2 FQNNGV. The CDR3 has 11 amino acids. V was pared by 7 bases and J by 5 bases, with 8 bases between. CDR3 sequence reads: CASIQAETQYF. The CDR3 DNA sequence: TGTGCCAGCATTCAAGCGGAGACCCAGTACTTC.

The chain has TRBV6-5 and TRBJ1-2; TRBD1 agrees at 8 bases. Losses at the gene ends were 5 bases for V and 13 bases for J; bases not matched to a gene: 12. This CDR3 has 13 residues. Germline V gene sequence: CDR1 MNHEY, CDR2 SVGAGI. The CDR3 sequence is CASSPGGTGVTTF. The CDR3 DNA reads TGTGCCAGCAGTCCGGGCGGGACAGGCGTTACCACCTTC.

This clone was recorded a few times. The chain combines TRBV9 with TRBJ1-1; TRBD1 is a possible D gene (5 bases). Germline lookup yields CDR1 SGDLS and CDR2 YYNGEE. This CDR3 comprises 15 residues. Trimming removed 0 bases from V and 5 bases from J, with 14 bases in between. CDR3 coding DNA: TGTGCCAGCAGCGTAGAGTCCGGGGGTAGAACTGAAGCTTTCTTT. Amino acid sequence: CASSVESGGRTEAFF.

The chain is built from TRBV28 and TRBJ1-1, with D perhaps TRBD1 (6 bases). CDR3 size: 13 residues. Trimming stripped 3 bases from V and 2 bases from J, with 7 bases between. CDR1 MDHEN and CDR2 SYDVKM come from the germline V gene. The CDR3 protein is CASSLDSNTEAFF. The CDR3 region has the DNA TGTGCCAGCAGTTTGGACAGTAACACTGAAGCTTTCTTT.

This clone was found a few times. The chain employs TRBV5-6 and TRBJ1-5; D perhaps matches TRBD1 (6 bases). V was cut by 2 bases and J by 2 bases, with 20 bases left in between. Germline V CDR1 and CDR2: SGHDT, YYEEEE. The CDR3 sequence is 18 residues long. Here the CDR3 reads CASSFTGLDPGRNQPQHF. DNA of the CDR3: TGTGCCAGCAGCTTTACAGGGTTGGATCCGGGCCGCAATCAGCCCCAGCATTTT.

The chain has TRBV5-1 and TRBJ2-5; weak D call: TRBD1 (5 bases). Germline lookup yields CDR1 SGHRS and CDR2 YFSETQ. This CDR3 has 13 residues. V was clipped by 2 bases and J by 5 bases, with 10 bases between them. The CDR3 loop is CASSLGVSETQYF. The CDR3, as DNA: TGCGCCAGCAGCTTAGGGGTGAGCGAGACCCAGTACTTC. Filled out from reference TRBV5-1 and TRBJ2-5, the complete variable domain reads KAGVTQTPRYLIKTRGQQVTLSCSPISGHRSVSWYQQTPGQGLQFLFEYFSETQRNKGNFPGRFSGRQFSNSRSEMNVSTLELGDSALYLCASSLGVSETQYFGPGTRLLVL.

This clone came up a few times. The chain is built from TRBV2 and TRBJ1-4; no clear D. The CDR3 loop spans 13 amino acids. Trimming stripped 4 bases from V and 4 bases from J, with 7 bases between. Germline-derived CDR1 and CDR2 are SNHLY and FYNNEI. The CDR3 here is CASSGQYNEKLFF. DNA for the CDR3: TGTGCCAGCAGTGGGCAGTATAATGAAAAACTGTTTTTT.

The V call is TRBV29-1, the J call TRBJ1-1; perhaps TRBD1 as D (6 bases). V was trimmed by 7 bases and J by 1 base, leaving 13 bases between them. This CDR3 is built from 13 residues. Germline CDR1 and CDR2: SQVTM and ANQGSEA. The CDR3: CSGTGSWNTEAFF. The CDR3 DNA reads as TGCAGCGGTACAGGGAGTTGGAACACTGAAGCTTTCTTT.

Here the CDR3 reads CASSVSGDLYNEQFF. The CDR3, as DNA: TGTGCCAGCAGCGTTAGCGGGGACTTATACAATGAGCAGTTCTTC. The rearrangement uses TRBV9 and TRBJ2-1; 8 bases align to TRBD2. Germline CDR1 reads SGDLS; CDR2 reads YYNGEE. This CDR3 is 15 amino acids long. The trim removed 2 bases at V and 4 bases at J, leaving 5 bases unmatched. The whole variable domain, filled in from reference TRBV9 and TRBJ2-1, reads DSGVTQTPKHLITATGQRVTLRCSPRSGDLSVYWYQQSLDQGLQFLIQYYNGEERAKGNILERFSAQQFPDLHSELNLSSLELGDSALYFCASSVSGDLYNEQFFGPGTRLTVL.